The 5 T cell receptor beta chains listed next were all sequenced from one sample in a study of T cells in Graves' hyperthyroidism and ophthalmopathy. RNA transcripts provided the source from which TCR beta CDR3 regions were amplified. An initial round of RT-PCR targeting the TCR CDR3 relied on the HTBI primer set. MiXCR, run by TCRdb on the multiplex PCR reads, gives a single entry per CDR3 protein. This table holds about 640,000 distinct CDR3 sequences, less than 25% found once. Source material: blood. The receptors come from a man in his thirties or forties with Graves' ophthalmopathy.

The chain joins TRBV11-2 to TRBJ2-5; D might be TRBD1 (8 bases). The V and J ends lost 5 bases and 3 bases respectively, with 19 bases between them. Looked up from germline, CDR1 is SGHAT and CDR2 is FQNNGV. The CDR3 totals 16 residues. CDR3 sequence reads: CASSPGQGGPEETQYF. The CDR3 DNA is TGTGCCAGCAGCCCAGGACAGGGAGGGCCCGAAGAGACCCAGTACTTC.

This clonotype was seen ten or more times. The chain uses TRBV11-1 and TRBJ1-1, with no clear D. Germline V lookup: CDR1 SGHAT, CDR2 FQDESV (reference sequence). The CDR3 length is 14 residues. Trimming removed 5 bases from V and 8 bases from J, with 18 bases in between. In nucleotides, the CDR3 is TGTGCCAGCAGCCGAGCGGGCCTGACAAGAGAAGCTTTCTTT. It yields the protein CASSRAGLTREAFF.

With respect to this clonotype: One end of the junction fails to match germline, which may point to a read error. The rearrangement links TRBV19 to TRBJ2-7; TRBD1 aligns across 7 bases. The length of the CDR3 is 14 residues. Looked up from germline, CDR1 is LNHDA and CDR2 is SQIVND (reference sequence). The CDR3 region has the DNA TGTGCCAGTAGTATATCGGGACAGTCCTACGAGCAGCACTTC. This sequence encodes CASSISGQSYEQHF.

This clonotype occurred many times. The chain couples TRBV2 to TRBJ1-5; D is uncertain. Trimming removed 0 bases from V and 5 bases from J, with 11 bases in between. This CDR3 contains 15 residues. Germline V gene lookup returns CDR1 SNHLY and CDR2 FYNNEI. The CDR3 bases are TGTGCCAGCAGTGAAGCCTTTTTGGCGGATCAGCCCCAGCATTTT. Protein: CASSEAFLADQPQHF.

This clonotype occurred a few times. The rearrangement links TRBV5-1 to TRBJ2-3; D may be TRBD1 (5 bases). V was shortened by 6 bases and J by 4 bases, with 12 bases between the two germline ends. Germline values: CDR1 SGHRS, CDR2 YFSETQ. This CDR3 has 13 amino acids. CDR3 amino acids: CASTKIGADTQYF. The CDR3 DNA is TGCGCCAGCACCAAAATAGGGGCAGATACGCAGTATTTT.